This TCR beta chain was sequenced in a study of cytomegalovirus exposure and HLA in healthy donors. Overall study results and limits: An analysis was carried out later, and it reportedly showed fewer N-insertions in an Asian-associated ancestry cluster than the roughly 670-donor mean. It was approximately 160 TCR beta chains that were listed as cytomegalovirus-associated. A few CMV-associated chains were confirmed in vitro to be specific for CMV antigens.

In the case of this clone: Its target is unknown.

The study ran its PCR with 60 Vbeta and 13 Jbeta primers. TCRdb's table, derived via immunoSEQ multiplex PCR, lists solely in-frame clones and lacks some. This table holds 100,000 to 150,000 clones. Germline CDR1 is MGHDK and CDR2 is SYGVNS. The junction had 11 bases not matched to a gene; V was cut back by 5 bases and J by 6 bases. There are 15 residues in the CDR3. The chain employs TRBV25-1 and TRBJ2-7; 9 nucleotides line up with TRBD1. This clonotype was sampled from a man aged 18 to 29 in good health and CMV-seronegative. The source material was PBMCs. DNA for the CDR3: TGTGCCAGCAGTATCTCCCCGGGACAGGGAGGCGAGCAGTACTTC. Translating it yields CASSISPGQGGEQYF.